These T cell receptor beta chains were read from a single sample in a study of blood T cell repertoires in COVID-19. The table came from immunoSEQ multiplex PCR; TCRdb's copy has only in-frame clones and leaves some out. This table holds 150,000 to 200,000 clones, 75% to 90% found once. Input material: PBMCs or T cells enriched from blood (not recorded which). Every receptor here comes from a man in his forties who had recovered from COVID-19. The CDR3 runs from the conserved cysteine through the conserved F or W. D genes are given only for firm matches. The size field is filled for only some rows; it gives once, few, many or a size class.

J | V | D | size | DNA | CDR3
TRBJ2-1 | TRBV27 | TRBD2 | NA | TGTGCCAGCAGTTTCCCGGGACTAGCGGGAAACGAGCAGTTCTTC | CASSFPGLAGNEQFF
TRBJ1-4 | TRBV5-1 | NA | once | TGCGCCAGCAGCAATCAGGGGTGGGATGAAAAACTGTTTTTT | CASSNQGWDEKLFF
TRBJ1-2 | TRBV5-1 | TRBD1 | NA | TGCGCCAGCAGCCCAGGGGGACACTTATCTGATGGCTACACCTTC | CASSPGGHLSDGYTF
TRBJ2-1 | TRBV27 | NA | NA | TGTGCCAGCACCACAAGCCGCGGGAAAAATTACAATGAGCAGTTCTTC | CASTTSRGKNYNEQFF
TRBJ2-7 | TRBV3-1/TRBV3-2 | NA | once | TGTGCCAGCAGCCTCATTGGATTAGCGACGAACGAGCAGTACTTC | CASSLIGLATNEQYF
TRBJ1-1 | TRBV11-2 | NA | NA | TGTGCCAGCAGCCCGAGCCCGGGGGTGGCTTTCTTT | CASSPSPGVAFF
TRBJ2-1 | TRBV30 | TRBD1 | once | TGTGCCTGGACCGGGACAGGGGGCCGTGAGCAGTTCTTC | CAWTGTGGREQFF
TRBJ1-4 | TRBV7-8 | TRBD1 | few | TGTGCCAGCAGCTTCCGGGGGGACAGGGGTAAAACTAATGAAAAACTGTTTTTT | CASSFRGDRGKTNEKLFF
TRBJ2-6 | TRBV21-1 | NA | NA | TGTGCCAGCAGCCGGAGGAGGGTACAGGGGAGTTCTGGGGCCAACGTCCTGACTTTC | CASSRRRVQGSSGANVLTF
TRBJ1-1 | TRBV5-8 | NA | NA | TGTGCCAGCAGCTTCGTTTTCGGGGTGAACACTGAAGCTTTCTTT | CASSFVFGVNTEAFF
TRBJ2-1 | TRBV19 | TRBD2 | NA | TGTGCCAGTCATTTAACCGGGACTAGCGCGTACAATGAGCAGTTCTTC | CASHLTGTSAYNEQFF
TRBJ2-1 | TRBV6-5 | NA | NA | TGTGCCAGCAGTTTCCTAGCCAGACCGAATGAGCAGTTCTTC | CASSFLARPNEQFF
TRBJ1-2 | TRBV2 | TRBD1 | once | TGTGCCAGCAGTGGATACAGGGGAGACGGCTACACCTTC | CASSGYRGDGYTF
TRBJ2-6 | TRBV6-5 | NA | few | TGTGCCAGTAAAAGGGGGACTGGGGCCAACGTCCTGACTTTC | CASKRGTGANVLTF
TRBJ1-2 | TRBV20-1 | NA | few | TGCAGTGCTAGTATAGGCGGGGGGGTGGACTATGGCTACACCTTC | CSASIGGGVDYGYTF
TRBJ2-1 | TRBV14 | TRBD1 | NA | TGTGCCAGCAGCCAAGAGTTCGAGACAGGGGAGATAGGTGAGCAGTTCTTC | CASSQEFETGEIGEQFF
TRBJ1-2 | TRBV28 | NA | NA | TGTGCCAGCAGACGGAAGAACAGGGTGATTGGCTACACCTTC | CASRRKNRVIGYTF
TRBJ1-4 | TRBV19 | NA | NA | TGTGCCAGTAAAGCGCGGGGGGATCAAGAAAAACTGTTTTTT | CASKARGDQEKLFF
TRBJ1-1 | TRBV20-1 | NA | NA | TGCAGTGCTAGTGACTACACTGAAGCTTTCTTT | CSASDYTEAFF
TRBJ2-4 | TRBV3-1/TRBV3-2 | NA | NA | TGTGCCAGCAGCCAAGGGTTTGGGGGCCCCAAAAACATTCAGTACTTC | CASSQGFGGPKNIQYF
TRBJ2-7 | TRBV6-5 | NA | few | TGTGCCAGCAGTTTTCCTGACAGGTTCGAGCAGTACTTC | CASSFPDRFEQYF
TRBJ2-5 | TRBV28 | TRBD1 | NA | TGTGCCAGCAGTGGGACAGGGGAAGAGACCCAGTACTTC | CASSGTGEETQYF
TRBJ2-7 | TRBV27 | NA | NA | TGTGCCAGCAGTACAGGGAACCACGAGCAGTACTTC | CASSTGNHEQYF
TRBJ2-3 | TRBV6-9 | NA | NA | TGTGCCAGCAGTTTCGTGACAGATACGCAGTATTTT | CASSFVTDTQYF
TRBJ1-2 | TRBV10-3 | TRBD1 | once | TGTGCCATCGGCGGGACAGGGGGCGGCTACACCTTC | CAIGGTGGGYTF
TRBJ1-5 | TRBV30 | TRBD1 | NA | TGTGCCTGGAGCGGGACAGGGTTCAATCAGCCCCAGCATTTT | CAWSGTGFNQPQHF
TRBJ1-1 | TRBV11-3 | NA | NA | TGTGCCAGCAGTCATGGGGGGACTGAAGCTTTCTTT | CASSHGGTEAFF
TRBJ2-1 | TRBV5-1 | TRBD1 | NA | TGCGCCAGCAGTTTTCTCGGGACAGGGGATAATGAGCAGTTCTTC | CASSFLGTGDNEQFF
TRBJ1-4 | TRBV30 | TRBD1 | NA | TGTGCCTGGAGCGACAGGGGGGGTGAAAAACTGTTTTTT | CAWSDRGGEKLFF
TRBJ1-6 | TRBV5-1 | NA | NA | TGCGCCAGCAGACAAACAGGGAGCTCCTATAATTCACCCCTCCACTTT | CASRQTGSSYNSPLHF
TRBJ1-1 | TRBV27 | TRBD1 | once | TGTGCCAGCAGTTCCAGGGGGCGCATTGACACTGAAGCTTTCTTT | CASSSRGRIDTEAFF
TRBJ1-2 | TRBV12-3/TRBV12-4 | NA | NA | TGTGCCAGCAGTTCCAACAGCTATGGCTACACCTTC | CASSSNSYGYTF
TRBJ2-7 | TRBV6-5 | TRBD2 | NA | TGTGCCAGCAGTCCCGGGGGGATCTCCTACGAGCAGTACTTC | CASSPGGISYEQYF
TRBJ1-2 | TRBV5-1 | NA | NA | TGCGCCAGCAGCCACCAGGGGTCGGATGGCTACACCTTC | CASSHQGSDGYTF
TRBJ1-1 | TRBV27 | NA | NA | TGTGCCAGCAGCCCTGGCCTGAACACTGAAGCTTTCTTT | CASSPGLNTEAFF
TRBJ1-1 | TRBV14 | NA | NA | TGTGCCAGCAGCCAAAGACCCCCTACAGGGCAGAACACTGAAGCTTTCTTT | CASSQRPPTGQNTEAFF
TRBJ1-6 | TRBV19 | NA | few | TGTGCCAGTAGTATGACGGGTAATTCACCCCTCCACTTT | CASSMTGNSPLHF
TRBJ1-5 | TRBV27 | NA | NA | TGTGCCACCGGACAGCTCAATCAGCCCCAGCATTTT | CATGQLNQPQHF
TRBJ1-1 | TRBV12-3/TRBV12-4 | NA | NA | TGTGCCAGCAGAGGCCCGCAGGGTAATGAAGCTTTCTTT | CASRGPQGNEAFF
TRBJ2-3 | TRBV27 | TRBD1 | once | TGTGCCAGCAGTTTATGGGAACAGGGGCGGACAGATACGCAGTATTTT | CASSLWEQGRTDTQYF
TRBJ2-7 | TRBV30 | TRBD2 | NA | TGTGCCTGTACTAGCGGGGGCACCTACGAGCAGTACTTC | CACTSGGTYEQYF
TRBJ2-1 | TRBV28 | TRBD2 | NA | TGTGCCAGCAGTCTGGTGATGACTAGCGGGATCCAGGGGGGGAATGAGCAGTTCTTC | CASSLVMTSGIQGGNEQFF
TRBJ1-2 | TRBV2 | TRBD1 | NA | TGTGCCAGTGACAGGGCCAACTATGGCTACACCTTC | CASDRANYGYTF
TRBJ1-6 | TRBV5-6 | NA | few | TGTGCCAGCAGCTTGGTAGGGGCTTCACCCCTCCACTTT | CASSLVGASPLHF
TRBJ1-6 | TRBV19 | NA | NA | TGTGCCAGTAGTATCGATGGTCGGGGGACTCGTGAAACCCTCCACTTT | CASSIDGRGTRETLHF
TRBJ1-2 | TRBV30 | TRBD1 | NA | TGTGCCGCGGGACAGTCAGCTAACTATGGCTACACCTTC | CAAGQSANYGYTF
TRBJ2-1 | TRBV3-1/TRBV3-2 | TRBD2 | NA | TGTGCCAGCAGCACTCTAGGGCTAGCGGGAGTTGAGCAGTTCTTC | CASSTLGLAGVEQFF
TRBJ2-1 | TRBV6-5 | TRBD1 | NA | TGTGCCAGCACTACGGGACAGGGTAGGCATGAGCAGTTCTTC | CASTTGQGRHEQFF
TRBJ2-3 | TRBV2 | TRBD2 | NA | TGTGCCAGCAGTGAATTAGGGCTAGCGGATGCAGATACGCAGTATTTT | CASSELGLADADTQYF
TRBJ2-5 | TRBV5-1 | TRBD1 | NA | TGCGCCAGCAGCTTGGGGACAGGAGACCACCAAGAGACCCAGTACTTC | CASSLGTGDHQETQYF
TRBJ2-7 | TRBV30 | NA | NA | TGTGCCTGTTTACATTGGGGGACAACCTCTTACGAGCAGTACTTC | CACLHWGTTSYEQYF
TRBJ2-7 | TRBV7-9 | NA | NA | TGTGCCAGCAGCTCCACAGGGGGGGACTACGAGCAGTACTTC | CASSSTGGDYEQYF